Following are 14 T cell receptor beta chains from one sample sequenced in a study of Graves' ophthalmopathy and Graves' hyperthyroidism. As the template, RNA transcripts were used to amplify TCR beta CDR3 regions. HTBI primers primed a first-round RT-PCR, and a second-round multiplex PCR followed. A single record per CDR3 protein comes from TCRdb applying MiXCR to the multiplex PCR reads. In the table there are around 400,000 distinct CDR3 sequences, around 21% of which are singletons. Sequencing was done on a sample of peripheral blood. The receptors shown here come from a woman aged 18-29 years with stable Graves' hyperthyroidism.

This clonotype was counted between two and nine times. This chain joins TRBV4-2 and TRBJ2-7; no definite D call. V was shortened by 3 bases and J by 1 base, with 10 bases between the two germline ends. The CDR3 loop spans 14 amino acids. CDR1 is LGHNA, CDR2 YNFKEQ, per germline. CDR3 in DNA: TGTGCCAGCAGCCAGCTTCTAGATTCCTACGAGCAGTACTTC. Translated, it gives CASSQLLDSYEQYF.

The rearrangement links TRBV25-1 to TRBJ2-7, with 9 bases aligning to TRBD1. Losses at the gene ends were 6 bases for V and 3 bases for J; bases not matched to a gene: 9. CDR1 MGHDK and CDR2 SYGVNS come from the germline V gene. The length of the CDR3 is 15 residues. The CDR3 loop is CASRPTGGWNYEQYF. The CDR3 DNA reads as TGTGCCAGCAGACCTACAGGGGGCTGGAACTACGAGCAGTACTTC.

The table lists this clonotype with a count of one. The V gene is TRBV6-1, the J gene TRBJ2-7, with 10 nucleotides matching TRBD2. This CDR3 comprises 15 residues. Germline CDR1 MNHNS, CDR2 SASEGT. The V gene end was trimmed by 5 bases and the J gene end by 0 bases; junction bases not matched to a gene: 4. The CDR3 DNA is TGTGCCAGCAGTACGCTAGCGGGGGCCTCCTACGAGCAGTACTTC. Translated, it gives CASSTLAGASYEQYF.

This chain uses TRBV28 with TRBJ1-5; D not resolved. This CDR3 is 16 amino acids long. Germline-derived CDR1 and CDR2 are MDHEN and SYDVKM. The germline V and J ends were trimmed by 5 bases and 0 bases, with 14 bases remaining between them. CDR3: CASSRRLGLSNQPQHF. In DNA, the CDR3 is TGTGCCAGCAGTCGAAGGCTCGGACTTAGCAATCAGCCCCAGCATTTT.

This clonotype has at least ten counts. J is TRBJ2-7 and V is TRBV20-1; D unresolved. The CDR3 has 15 amino acids. The germline V and J ends were trimmed by 2 bases and 1 base, with 15 bases remaining between them. CDR1 DFQATT and CDR2 SNEGSKA come from the germline V gene (reference sequence). CDR3 nucleotides: TGCAGTGCTAGACATACTGTTGCAGGATCCTACGAGCAGTACTTC. This sequence encodes CSARHTVAGSYEQYF.

This clonotype was found many times. V gene TRBV5-6 combines with J gene TRBJ2-7, with no clear D. This CDR3 has 14 amino acids. Germline V gene sequence: CDR1 SGHDT, CDR2 YYEEEE. V lost 4 bases, J lost 1 base, and 12 bases lay in between. CDR3 DNA sequence: TGTGCCAGCAGCCCCGTCCCTTATTCCTACGAGCAGTACTTC. This gives the protein CASSPVPYSYEQYF.

This clonotype was observed many times. The chain has TRBV15 and TRBJ1-5; D not certain. This CDR3 comprises 15 residues. V lost 0 bases, J lost 2 bases, and 8 bases lay in between. Germline CDR1 LNHNV, CDR2 YYDKDF (reference sequence). The chain's CDR3 is CATSRDLHGNQPQHF. The CDR3 DNA follows: TGTGCCACCAGCAGAGATTTGCACGGCAATCAGCCCCAGCATTTT.

This clonotype was counted ten times or more. This chain links TRBV28 with TRBJ2-7; 8 positions agree with TRBD1. The V gene's germline CDR1 is MDHEN and CDR2 SYDVKM. CDR3 size: 15 residues. Trimming cost V 6 bases and J 0 bases; bases outside gene matches: 7. CDR3 sequence reads: CASSSPGQGSYEQYF. Here the CDR3 DNA reads TGTGCCAGCAGCTCCCCAGGACAGGGCTCCTACGAGCAGTACTTC. Combining the CDR3 with reference TRBV28 and TRBJ2-7 gives the whole variable domain DVKVTQSSRYLVKRTGEKVFLECVQDMDHENMFWYRQDPGLGLRLIYFSYDVKMKEKGDIPEGYSVSREKKERFSLILESASTNQTSMYLCASSSPGQGSYEQYFGPGTRLTVT.

This clonotype was counted ten times or more. The chain joins TRBV5-1 to TRBJ1-2, with D possibly being TRBD1 (6 bases). Deletions cut 4 bases from V and 0 bases from J, with 16 bases between. Per germline, CDR1 SGHRS and CDR2 YFSETQ. The CDR3 runs 16 residues. CDR3 amino acids: CASSPGTPFSNYGYTF. CDR3 bases: TGCGCCAGCAGCCCCGGGACACCCTTTTCTAACTATGGCTACACCTTC. Full variable domain (rest looked up from reference TRBV5-1 and TRBJ1-2): KAGVTQTPRYLIKTRGQQVTLSCSPISGHRSVSWYQQTPGQGLQFLFEYFSETQRNKGNFPGRFSGRQFSNSRSEMNVSTLELGDSALYLCASSPGTPFSNYGYTFGSGTRLTVV.

The V call is TRBV18, the J call TRBJ2-2, with a tentative D call TRBD1 (6 bases). There are 16 residues in the CDR3. The ends were cut back, 5 bases at V and 2 bases at J, with 15 bases in the middle. Germline lookup yields CDR1 KGHSH and CDR2 LQKENI. CDR3 DNA sequence: TGTGCCAGCTCATTATCCGGGACACGAAACACCGGGGAGCTGTTTTTT. Its protein product is CASSLSGTRNTGELFF.

The table lists this clonotype with many counts. The chain links TRBV11-2 to TRBJ1-1; D uncertain. The germline V gene encodes CDR1 SGHAT and CDR2 FQNNGV. With 4 bases removed from V and 11 bases from J, the gap between germline ends came to 11 bases. The CDR3 extends over 11 amino acids. The CDR3: CASSSRRDAFF. In nucleotides, the CDR3 is TGTGCCAGCAGCTCAAGGAGGGATGCTTTCTTT.

As to this clonotype: It is likely a read error, because the conserved phenylalanine at the end of the CDR3 is missing. No DNA is shown, since the ends of the CDR3 on it are uncertain; the CDR3 is the one TCRdb lists. V usage is TRBV6-2 or TRBV6-3 and J usage is TRBJ2-7. The CDR3 is 14 amino acids in total, end residues counted. Germline V gives CDR1 MNHEY, CDR2 SVGEGT. CDR3 region: CASSYGYSAVEQWL.

This clonotype was seen ten or more times. The chain is built from TRBV28 and TRBJ1-6; D possibly corresponds to TRBD1 (6 bases). The CDR3 spans 15 residues. Trimming removed 7 bases from V and 10 bases from J, with 20 bases in between. Looked up from germline, CDR1 is MDHEN and CDR2 is SYDVKM. As DNA, the CDR3 is TGTGCCAGCAAACCGGCTCCGGGGGCAGGGTCACCCCTCCACTTT. Encoded protein: CASKPAPGAGSPLHF.

The chain combines TRBV6-1 with TRBJ1-1, with D possibly matching TRBD1 (5 bases). CDR1 is MNHNS, CDR2 SASEGT, per germline. CDR3 size: 14 residues. V dropped 6 bases and J dropped 0 bases, with 11 bases sitting between them. The CDR3 DNA reads as TGTGCCAGCAGCATGGGACCGTTGAACACTGAAGCTTTCTTT. Protein sequence: CASSMGPLNTEAFF.